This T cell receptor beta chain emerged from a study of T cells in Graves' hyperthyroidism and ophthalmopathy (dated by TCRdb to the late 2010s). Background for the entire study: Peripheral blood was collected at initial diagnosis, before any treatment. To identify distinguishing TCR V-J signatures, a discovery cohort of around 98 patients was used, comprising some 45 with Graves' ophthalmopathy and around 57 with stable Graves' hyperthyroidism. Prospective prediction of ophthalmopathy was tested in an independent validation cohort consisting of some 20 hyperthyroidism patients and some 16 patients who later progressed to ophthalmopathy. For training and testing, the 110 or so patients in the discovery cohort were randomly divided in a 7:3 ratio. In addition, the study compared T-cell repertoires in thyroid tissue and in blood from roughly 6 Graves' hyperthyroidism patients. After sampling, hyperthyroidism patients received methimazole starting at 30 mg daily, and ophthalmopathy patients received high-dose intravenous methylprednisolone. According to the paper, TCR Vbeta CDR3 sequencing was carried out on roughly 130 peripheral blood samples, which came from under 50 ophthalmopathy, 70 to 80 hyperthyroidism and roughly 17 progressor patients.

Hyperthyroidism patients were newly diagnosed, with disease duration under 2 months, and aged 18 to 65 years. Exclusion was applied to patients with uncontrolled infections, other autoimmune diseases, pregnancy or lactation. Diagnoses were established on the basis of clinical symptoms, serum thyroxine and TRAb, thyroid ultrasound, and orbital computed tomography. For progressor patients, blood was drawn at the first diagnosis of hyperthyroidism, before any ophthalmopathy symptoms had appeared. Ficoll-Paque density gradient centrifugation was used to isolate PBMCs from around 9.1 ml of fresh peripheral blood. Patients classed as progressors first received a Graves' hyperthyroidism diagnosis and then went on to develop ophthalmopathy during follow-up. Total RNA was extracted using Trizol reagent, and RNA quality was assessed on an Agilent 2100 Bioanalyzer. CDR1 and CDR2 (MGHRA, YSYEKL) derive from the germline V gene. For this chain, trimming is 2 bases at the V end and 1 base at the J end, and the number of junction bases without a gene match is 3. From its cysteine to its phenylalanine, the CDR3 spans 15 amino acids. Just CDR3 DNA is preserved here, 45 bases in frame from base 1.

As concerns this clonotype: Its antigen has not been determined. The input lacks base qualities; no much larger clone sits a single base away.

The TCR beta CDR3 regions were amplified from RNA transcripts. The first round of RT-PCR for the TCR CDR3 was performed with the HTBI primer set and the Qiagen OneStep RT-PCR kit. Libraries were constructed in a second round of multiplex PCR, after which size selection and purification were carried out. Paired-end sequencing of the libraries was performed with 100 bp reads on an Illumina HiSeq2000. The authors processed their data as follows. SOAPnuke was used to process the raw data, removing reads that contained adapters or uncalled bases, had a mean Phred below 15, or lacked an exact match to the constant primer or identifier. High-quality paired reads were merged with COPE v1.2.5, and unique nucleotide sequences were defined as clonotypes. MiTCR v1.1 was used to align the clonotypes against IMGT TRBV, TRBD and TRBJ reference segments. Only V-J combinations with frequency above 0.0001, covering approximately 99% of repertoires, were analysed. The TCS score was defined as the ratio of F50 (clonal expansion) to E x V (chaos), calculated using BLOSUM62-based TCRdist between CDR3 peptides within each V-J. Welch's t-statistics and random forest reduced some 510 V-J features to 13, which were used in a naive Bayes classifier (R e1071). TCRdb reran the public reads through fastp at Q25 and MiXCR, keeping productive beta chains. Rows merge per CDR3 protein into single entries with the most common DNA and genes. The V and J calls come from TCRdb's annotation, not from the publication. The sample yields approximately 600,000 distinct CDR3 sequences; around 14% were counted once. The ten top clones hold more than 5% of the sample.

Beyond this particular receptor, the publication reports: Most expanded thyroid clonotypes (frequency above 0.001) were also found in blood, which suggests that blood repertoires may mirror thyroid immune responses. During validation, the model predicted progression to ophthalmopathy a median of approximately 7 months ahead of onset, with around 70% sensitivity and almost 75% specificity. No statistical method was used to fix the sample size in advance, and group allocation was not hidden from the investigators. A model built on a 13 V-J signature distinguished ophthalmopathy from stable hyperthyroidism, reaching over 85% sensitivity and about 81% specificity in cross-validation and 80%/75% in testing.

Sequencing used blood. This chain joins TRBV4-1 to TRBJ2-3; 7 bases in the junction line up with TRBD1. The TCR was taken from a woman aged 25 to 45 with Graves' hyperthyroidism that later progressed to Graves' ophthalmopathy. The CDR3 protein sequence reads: CASSQSGQGTDTQYF. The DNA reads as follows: TGCGCCAGCAGCCAATCTGGACAGGGCACAGATACGCAGTATTTT.